A selection of T cell receptor beta chains follows, all from one sample in a study of T cells in Graves' hyperthyroidism and ophthalmopathy. MiXCR, run by TCRdb on the multiplex PCR reads, gives a single entry per CDR3 protein. The profile shows about 300,000 distinct CDR3 sequences, roughly 19% of them singletons. Material: blood. These receptors were obtained from a man aged 50 to 60 with Graves' ophthalmopathy. Both conserved end residues are part of each CDR3.

CDR3aa: CASRLTFSDRVFNSPLHF
v_gene: TRBV27

CDR3aa: CSASPLVSYNEQFF
v_gene: TRBV20-1

CDR3aa: CSSSDPGTGELFF
v_gene: TRBV20-1

CDR3aa: CAISDPGWDRASQEQYF
v_gene: TRBV10-3

CDR3aa: CASSRRYEQYF
v_gene: TRBV28

CDR3aa: CASSLRRDMNTEAFF
v_gene: TRBV11-1

CDR3aa: CASSVEAGAGELFF
v_gene: TRBV9

CDR3aa: CASSFSDSGNTIYF
v_gene: TRBV6-1

CDR3aa: CASSHASWELFF
v_gene: TRBV19

CDR3aa: CASRGLAGLNEQFF
v_gene: TRBV6-1

CDR3aa: CATSENTDRVDGYTF
v_gene: TRBV24-1

CDR3aa: CASRRTEKEKLFF
v_gene: TRBV2

CDR3aa: CASSLAGDGGYTF
v_gene: TRBV11-3

CDR3aa: CASSSWSSYEQYF
v_gene: TRBV5-1

CDR3aa: CASSLGGSLWETQYF
v_gene: TRBV5-1

CDR3aa: CASSRPLQGILAKNIQYF
v_gene: TRBV18

CDR3aa: CASSFGGVGQPQHF
v_gene: TRBV27

CDR3aa: CASSLGGSFYNEQFF
v_gene: TRBV7-9

CDR3aa: CAGSPATGRGTEAFF
v_gene: TRBV19

CDR3aa: CASSFSPASGSFEQFF
v_gene: TRBV7-8

CDR3aa: CASSPDAQGRETQYF
v_gene: TRBV7-9

CDR3aa: CAISEGTSYYEQYF
v_gene: TRBV10-3

CDR3aa: CASSFRTQRPYEQYF
v_gene: TRBV28

CDR3aa: CATALGGGLYNEQFF
v_gene: TRBV6-1

CDR3aa: CASHGVGNTGELFF
v_gene: TRBV6-1

CDR3aa: CASSITAIGGTYEQYF
v_gene: TRBV19

CDR3aa: CASTLQGYTLGEQFF
v_gene: TRBV5-5

CDR3aa: CASSPDRDSPLHF
v_gene: TRBV7-8

CDR3aa: CASSPGRLAGYNEQFF
v_gene: TRBV11-2

CDR3aa: CATLLAAPPGEQFF
v_gene: TRBV2

CDR3aa: CASSLDDGRFGNNEQFF
v_gene: TRBV11-3

CDR3aa: CASSDPGQGAGGYTF
v_gene: TRBV25-1

CDR3aa: CASSLASQLSTDTQYF
v_gene: TRBV5-1

CDR3aa: CASSLGARVEQYF
v_gene: TRBV7-2

CDR3aa: CSARGGQVSNQPQHF
v_gene: TRBV20-1

CDR3aa: CSARGGQDLNYGYTF
v_gene: TRBV20-1

CDR3aa: CASSESLGRGTGELFF
v_gene: TRBV5-1

CDR3aa: CASSGTSYSYEQYF
v_gene: TRBV2

CDR3aa: CASSTVKYGYTF
v_gene: TRBV28

CDR3aa: CASSSAVNTEAFF
v_gene: TRBV6-5

CDR3aa: CASSYWGRPGGEDTQYF
v_gene: TRBV6-5

CDR3aa: CASTPRQGVTGELFF
v_gene: TRBV30

CDR3aa: CASSLGQDTSYEQYF
v_gene: TRBV27

CDR3aa: CASSTTGNRNTEAFF
v_gene: TRBV19

CDR3aa: CASSLRAAQETQYF
v_gene: TRBV28

CDR3aa: CASSRNRGPGELFF
v_gene: TRBV7-7

CDR3aa: CASRSSAEGSTEAFF
v_gene: TRBV2

CDR3aa: CASSSGQGRDNEQFF
v_gene: TRBV5-1

CDR3aa: CSASRRQNLDGYTF
v_gene: TRBV20-1

CDR3aa: CASSLDRGPALSTDTQYF
v_gene: TRBV5-6

CDR3aa: CASSLNRAHEQYF
v_gene: TRBV28

CDR3aa: CASSNGLAGVTGELFF
v_gene: TRBV2

CDR3aa: CSTRLAGGVYNEQFF
v_gene: TRBV20-1

CDR3aa: CASTPIQPLFNEKLFF
v_gene: TRBV28

CDR3aa: CASSLPSYLIKTDNYGYTF
v_gene: TRBV28

CDR3aa: CASSFTYLASSYNEQFF
v_gene: TRBV28

CDR3aa: CAINSKGTPAQHF
v_gene: TRBV6-1

CDR3aa: CASSADRGDEQFF
v_gene: TRBV9

CDR3aa: CASSRAYEQYF
v_gene: TRBV28